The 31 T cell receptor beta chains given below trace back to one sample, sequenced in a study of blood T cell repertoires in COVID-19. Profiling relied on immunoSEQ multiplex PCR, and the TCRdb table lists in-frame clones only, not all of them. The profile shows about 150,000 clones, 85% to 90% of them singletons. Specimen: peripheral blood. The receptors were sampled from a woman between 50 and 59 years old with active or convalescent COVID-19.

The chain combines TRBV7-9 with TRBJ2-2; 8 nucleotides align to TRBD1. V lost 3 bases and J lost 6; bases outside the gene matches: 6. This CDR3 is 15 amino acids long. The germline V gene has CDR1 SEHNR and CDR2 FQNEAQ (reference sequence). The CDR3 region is CASSLRTGMPGELFF. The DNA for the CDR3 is TGTGCCAGCAGCTTGAGGACAGGGATGCCCGGGGAGCTGTTTTTT.

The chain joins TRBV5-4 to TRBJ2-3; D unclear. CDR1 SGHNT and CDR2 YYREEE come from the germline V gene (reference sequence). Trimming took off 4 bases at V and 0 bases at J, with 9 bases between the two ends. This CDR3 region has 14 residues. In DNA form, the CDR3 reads TGTGCCAGCAGCCCCGAAGCGAGCACAGATACGCAGTATTTT. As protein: CASSPEASTDTQYF.

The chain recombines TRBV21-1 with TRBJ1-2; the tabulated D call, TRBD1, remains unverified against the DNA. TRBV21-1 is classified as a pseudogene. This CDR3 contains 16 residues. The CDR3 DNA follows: TGTGCCAGCAGCAAAGGGCGGGACAGTTCCACCTATGGCTACACCTTC. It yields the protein CASSKGRDSSTYGYTF.

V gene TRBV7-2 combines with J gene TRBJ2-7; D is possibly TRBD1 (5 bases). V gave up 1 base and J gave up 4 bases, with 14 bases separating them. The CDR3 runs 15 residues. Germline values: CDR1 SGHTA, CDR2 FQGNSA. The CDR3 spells CASSLEVGARYEQYF. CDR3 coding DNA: TGTGCCAGCAGCTTAGAGGTTGGGGCTCGGTACGAGCAGTACTTC. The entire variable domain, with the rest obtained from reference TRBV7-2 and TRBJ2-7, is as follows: GAGVSQSPSNKVTEKGKDVELRCDPISGHTALYWYRQSLGQGLEFLIYFQGNSAPDKSGLPSDRFSAERTGGSVSTLTIQRTQQEDSAVYLCASSLEVGARYEQYFGPGTRLTVT.

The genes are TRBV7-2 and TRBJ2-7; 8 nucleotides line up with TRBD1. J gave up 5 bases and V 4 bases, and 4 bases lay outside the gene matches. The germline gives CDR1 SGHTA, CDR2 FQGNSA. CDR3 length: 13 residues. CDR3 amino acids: CASSSQGGNEQYF. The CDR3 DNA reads TGTGCCAGCAGCTCACAGGGGGGAAACGAGCAGTACTTC.

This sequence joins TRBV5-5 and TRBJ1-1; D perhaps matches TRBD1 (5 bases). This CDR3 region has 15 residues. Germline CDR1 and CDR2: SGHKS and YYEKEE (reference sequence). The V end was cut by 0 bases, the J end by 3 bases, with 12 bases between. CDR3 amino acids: CASSLGARGDTEAFF. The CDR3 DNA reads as TGTGCCAGCAGCTTGGGGGCACGGGGGGACACTGAAGCTTTCTTT.

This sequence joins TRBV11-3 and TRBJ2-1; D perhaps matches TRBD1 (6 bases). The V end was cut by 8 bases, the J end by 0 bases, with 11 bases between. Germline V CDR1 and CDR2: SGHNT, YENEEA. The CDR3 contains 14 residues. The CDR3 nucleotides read TGTGCCAGCTCGCCGACAGGCTCCTACAATGAGCAGTTCTTC. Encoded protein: CASSPTGSYNEQFF.

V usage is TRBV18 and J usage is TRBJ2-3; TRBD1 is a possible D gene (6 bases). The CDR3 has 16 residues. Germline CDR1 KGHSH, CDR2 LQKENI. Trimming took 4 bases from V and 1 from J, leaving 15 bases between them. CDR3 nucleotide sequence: TGTGCCAGCTCACGCAACCGGGACATGGGCACAGATACGCAGTATTTT. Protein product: CASSRNRDMGTDTQYF.

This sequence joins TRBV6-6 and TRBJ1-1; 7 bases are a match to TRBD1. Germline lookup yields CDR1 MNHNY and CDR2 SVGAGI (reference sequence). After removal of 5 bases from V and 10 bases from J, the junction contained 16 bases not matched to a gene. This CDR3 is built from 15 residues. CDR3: CASSAGTARALGAFF. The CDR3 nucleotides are TGTGCCAGCAGTGCAGGGACAGCGCGTGCACTGGGAGCTTTCTTT.

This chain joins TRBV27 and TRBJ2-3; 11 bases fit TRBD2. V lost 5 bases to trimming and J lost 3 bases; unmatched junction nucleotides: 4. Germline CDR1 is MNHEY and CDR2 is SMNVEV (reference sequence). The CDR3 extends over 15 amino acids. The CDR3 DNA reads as TGTGCCAGCAGTGGCCGGACTAGCGGGACAGATACGCAGTATTTT. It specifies CASSGRTSGTDTQYF.

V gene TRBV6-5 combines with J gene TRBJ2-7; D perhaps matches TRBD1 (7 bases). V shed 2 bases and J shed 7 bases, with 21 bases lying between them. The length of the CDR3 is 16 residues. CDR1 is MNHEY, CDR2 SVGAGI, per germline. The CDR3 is CASSYGTWSGGVEQYF. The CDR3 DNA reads TGTGCCAGCAGTTACGGGACTTGGTCAGGGGGAGTAGAGCAGTACTTC.

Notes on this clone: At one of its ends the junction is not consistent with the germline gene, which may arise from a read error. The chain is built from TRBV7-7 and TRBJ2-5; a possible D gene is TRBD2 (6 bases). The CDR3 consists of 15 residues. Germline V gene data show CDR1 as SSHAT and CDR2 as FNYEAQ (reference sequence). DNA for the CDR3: TGTGCTAGCAGTATTTTTAGCGGCCCGCAAGAGACCCAGTACTTC. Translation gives CASSIFSGPQETQYF.

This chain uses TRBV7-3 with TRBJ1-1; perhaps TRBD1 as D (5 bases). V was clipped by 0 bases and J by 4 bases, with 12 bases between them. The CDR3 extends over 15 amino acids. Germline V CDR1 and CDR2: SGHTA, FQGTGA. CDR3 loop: CASSLTRDSSTEAFF. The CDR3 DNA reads TGTGCCAGCAGCTTAACCAGGGACTCCTCCACTGAAGCTTTCTTT.

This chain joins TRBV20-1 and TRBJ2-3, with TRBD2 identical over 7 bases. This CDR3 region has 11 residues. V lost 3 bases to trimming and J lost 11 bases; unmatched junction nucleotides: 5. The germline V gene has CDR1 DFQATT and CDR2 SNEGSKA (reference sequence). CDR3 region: CSARGGEMQYF. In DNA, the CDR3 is TGCAGTGCTAGGGGGGGGGAGATGCAGTATTTT.

CDR3 bases: TGTGCCAGCAGCAGCCCAAAGCAGGGGGCGGGAGAGCAGTACTTC. Encoded protein: CASSSPKQGAGEQYF. V is TRBV3-1 (or the pseudogene TRBV3-2) and J is TRBJ2-7, with 8 bases identical to TRBD1. The CDR3 extends over 15 amino acids. The germline V gene has CDR1 LGHDT and CDR2 YNNKEL (reference sequence). Trimming at V came to 5 bases and at J to 7 bases, leaving 13 bases not matched to a gene.

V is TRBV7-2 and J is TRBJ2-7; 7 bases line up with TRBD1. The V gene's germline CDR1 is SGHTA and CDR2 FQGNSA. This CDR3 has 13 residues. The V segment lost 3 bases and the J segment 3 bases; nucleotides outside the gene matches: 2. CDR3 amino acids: CASSFDRVYEQYF. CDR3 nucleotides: TGTGCCAGCAGCTTTGACAGGGTCTACGAGCAGTACTTC. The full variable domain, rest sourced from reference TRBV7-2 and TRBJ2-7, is GAGVSQSPSNKVTEKGKDVELRCDPISGHTALYWYRQSLGQGLEFLIYFQGNSAPDKSGLPSDRFSAERTGGSVSTLTIQRTQQEDSAVYLCASSFDRVYEQYFGPGTRLTVT.

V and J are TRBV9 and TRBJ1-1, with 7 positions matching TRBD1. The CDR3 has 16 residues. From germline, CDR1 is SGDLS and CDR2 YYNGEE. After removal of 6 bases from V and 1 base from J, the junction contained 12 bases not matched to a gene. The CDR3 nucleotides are TGTGCCAGCATGGGACAGTCGGGTGTGGGGAACACTGAAGCTTTCTTT. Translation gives CASMGQSGVGNTEAFF.

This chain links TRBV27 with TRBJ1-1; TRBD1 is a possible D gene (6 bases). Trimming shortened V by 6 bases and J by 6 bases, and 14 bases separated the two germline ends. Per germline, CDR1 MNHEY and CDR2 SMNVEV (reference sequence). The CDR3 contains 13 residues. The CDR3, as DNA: TGTGCCAGCAGACCCACAGGGCGCGCTGAAGCTTTCTTT. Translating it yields CASRPTGRAEAFF.

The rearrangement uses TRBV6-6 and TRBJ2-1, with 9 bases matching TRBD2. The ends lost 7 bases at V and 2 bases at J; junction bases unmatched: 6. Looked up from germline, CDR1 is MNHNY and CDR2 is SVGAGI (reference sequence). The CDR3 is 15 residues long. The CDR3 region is CASNTASGTYNEQFF. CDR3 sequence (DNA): TGTGCCAGCAATACCGCTAGCGGGACCTACAATGAGCAGTTCTTC.

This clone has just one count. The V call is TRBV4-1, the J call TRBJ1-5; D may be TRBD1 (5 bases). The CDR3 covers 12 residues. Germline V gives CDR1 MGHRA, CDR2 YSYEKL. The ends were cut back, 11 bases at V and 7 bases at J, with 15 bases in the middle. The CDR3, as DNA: TGCGCCGATCCGGAAGGGGAACAGCCCCAGCATTTT. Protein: CADPEGEQPQHF.

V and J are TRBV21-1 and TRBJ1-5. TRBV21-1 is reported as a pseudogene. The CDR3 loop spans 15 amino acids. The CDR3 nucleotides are TGTGCCAGCCGGTTTGGGCAGAGGGTGGATCAGCCCCAGCATTTT. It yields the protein CASRFGQRVDQPQHF.

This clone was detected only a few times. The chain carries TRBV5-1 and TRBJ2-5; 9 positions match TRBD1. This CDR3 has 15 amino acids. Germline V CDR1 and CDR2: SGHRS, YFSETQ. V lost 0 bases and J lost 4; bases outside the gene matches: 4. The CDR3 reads CASSLVQGAGETQYF. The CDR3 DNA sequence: TGCGCCAGCAGCTTGGTACAGGGGGCTGGAGAGACCCAGTACTTC.

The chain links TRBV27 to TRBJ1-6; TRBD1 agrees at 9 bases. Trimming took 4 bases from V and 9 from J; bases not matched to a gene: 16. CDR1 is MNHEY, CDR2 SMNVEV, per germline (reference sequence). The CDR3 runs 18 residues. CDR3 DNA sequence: TGTGCCAGCAGTTCCCCGACAGGGGGTACAATTAGGTCTTCACCCCTCCACTTT. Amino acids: CASSSPTGGTIRSSPLHF.

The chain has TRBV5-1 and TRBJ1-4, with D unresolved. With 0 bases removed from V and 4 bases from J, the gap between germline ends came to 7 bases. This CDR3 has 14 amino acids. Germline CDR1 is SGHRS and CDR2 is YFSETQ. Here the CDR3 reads CASSLAGVNEKLFF. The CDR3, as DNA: TGCGCCAGCAGCTTGGCCGGGGTTAATGAAAAACTGTTTTTT.

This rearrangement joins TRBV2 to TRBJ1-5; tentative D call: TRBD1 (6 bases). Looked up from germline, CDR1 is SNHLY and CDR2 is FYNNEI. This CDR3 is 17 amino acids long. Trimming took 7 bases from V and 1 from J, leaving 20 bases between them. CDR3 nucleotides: TGTGCCAGCAAGAAACGGGACACCCCTTGGAGCAATCAGCCCCAGCATTTT. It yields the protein CASKKRDTPWSNQPQHF.

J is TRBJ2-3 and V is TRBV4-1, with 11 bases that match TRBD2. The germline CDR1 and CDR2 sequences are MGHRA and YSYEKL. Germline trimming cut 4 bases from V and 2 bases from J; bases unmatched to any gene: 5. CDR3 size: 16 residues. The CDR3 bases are TGCGCCAGCAGCCCACTAGCGGGGGCACTCACAGATACGCAGTATTTT. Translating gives CASSPLAGALTDTQYF.

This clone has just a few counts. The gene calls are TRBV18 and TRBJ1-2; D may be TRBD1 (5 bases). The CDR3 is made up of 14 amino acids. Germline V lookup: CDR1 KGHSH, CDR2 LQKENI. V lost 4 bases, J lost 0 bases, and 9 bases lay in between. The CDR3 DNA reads TGTGCCAGCTCACAGGCAGGGACTAACTATGGCTACACCTTC. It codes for CASSQAGTNYGYTF.

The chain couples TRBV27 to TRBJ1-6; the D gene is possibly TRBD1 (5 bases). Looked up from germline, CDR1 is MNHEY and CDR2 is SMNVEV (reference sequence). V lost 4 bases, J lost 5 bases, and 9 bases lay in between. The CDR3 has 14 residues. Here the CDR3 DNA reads TGTGCCAGCAGTTATGACAGAGATAATTCACCCCTCCACTTT. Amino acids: CASSYDRDNSPLHF.

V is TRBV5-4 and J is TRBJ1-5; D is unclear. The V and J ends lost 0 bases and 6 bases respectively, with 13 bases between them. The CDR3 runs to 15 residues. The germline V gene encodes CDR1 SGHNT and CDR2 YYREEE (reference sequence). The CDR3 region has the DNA TGTGCCAGCAGCTTGGATCCTACCTACGGTCAGCCCCAGCATTTT. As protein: CASSLDPTYGQPQHF.

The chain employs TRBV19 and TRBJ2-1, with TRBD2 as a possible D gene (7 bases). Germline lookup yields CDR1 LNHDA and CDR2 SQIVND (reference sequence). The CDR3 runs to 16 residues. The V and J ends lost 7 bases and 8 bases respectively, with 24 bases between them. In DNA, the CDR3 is TGTGCCAGTACTCCTTCCCGGGGGGCCAGAGTAGATGAGCAGTTCTTC. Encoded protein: CASTPSRGARVDEQFF. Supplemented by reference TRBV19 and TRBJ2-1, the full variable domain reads DGGITQSPKYLFRKEGQNVTLSCEQNLNHDAMYWYRQDPGQGLRLIYYSQIVNDFQKGDIAEGYSVSREKKESFPLTVTSAQKNPTAFYLCASTPSRGARVDEQFFGPGTRLTVL.

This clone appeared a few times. CDR3 region: CASSFMAGGPWEQFF. As DNA, the CDR3 is TGTGCCAGCAGTTTTATGGCGGGGGGGCCTTGGGAGCAGTTCTTC. The V and J genes are TRBV27 and TRBJ2-1; 9 nucleotides align to TRBD2. CDR3 size: 15 residues. With 3 bases clipped from V and 10 bases from J, the junction kept 10 bases outside the gene matches. Germline V gene lookup returns CDR1 MNHEY and CDR2 SMNVEV (reference sequence).